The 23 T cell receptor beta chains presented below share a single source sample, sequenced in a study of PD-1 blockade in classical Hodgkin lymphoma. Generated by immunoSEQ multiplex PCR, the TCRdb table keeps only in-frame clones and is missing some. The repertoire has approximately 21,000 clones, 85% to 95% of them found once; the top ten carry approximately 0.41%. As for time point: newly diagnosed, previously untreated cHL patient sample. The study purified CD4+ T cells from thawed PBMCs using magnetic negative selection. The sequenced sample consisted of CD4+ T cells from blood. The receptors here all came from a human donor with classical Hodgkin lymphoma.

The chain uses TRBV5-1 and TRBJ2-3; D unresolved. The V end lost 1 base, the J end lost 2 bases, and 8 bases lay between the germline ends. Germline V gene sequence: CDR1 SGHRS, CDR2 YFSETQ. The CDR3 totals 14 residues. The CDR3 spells CASSLSHPTDTQYF. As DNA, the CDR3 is TGCGCCAGCAGCTTGTCTCACCCCACAGATACGCAGTATTTT.

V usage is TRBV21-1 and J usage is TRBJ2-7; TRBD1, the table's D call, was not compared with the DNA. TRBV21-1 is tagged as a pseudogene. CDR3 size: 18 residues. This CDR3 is CASSKGRDRGISVDEQYF. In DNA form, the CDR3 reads TGTGCCAGCAGCAAAGGTAGGGACAGGGGAATAAGCGTCGACGAGCAGTACTTC.

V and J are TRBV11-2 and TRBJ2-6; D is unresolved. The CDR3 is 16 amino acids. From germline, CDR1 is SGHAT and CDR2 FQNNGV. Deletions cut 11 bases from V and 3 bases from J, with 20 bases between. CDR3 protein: CASRTDLHFGANVLTF. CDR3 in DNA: TGTGCCTCACGGACCGACCTCCATTTTGGGGCCAACGTCCTGACTTTC.

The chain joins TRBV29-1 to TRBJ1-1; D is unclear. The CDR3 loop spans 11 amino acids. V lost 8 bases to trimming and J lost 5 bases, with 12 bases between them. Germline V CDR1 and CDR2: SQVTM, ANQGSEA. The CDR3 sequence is CSQLTPTEAFF. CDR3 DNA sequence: TGCAGCCAACTTACGCCTACTGAAGCTTTCTTT.

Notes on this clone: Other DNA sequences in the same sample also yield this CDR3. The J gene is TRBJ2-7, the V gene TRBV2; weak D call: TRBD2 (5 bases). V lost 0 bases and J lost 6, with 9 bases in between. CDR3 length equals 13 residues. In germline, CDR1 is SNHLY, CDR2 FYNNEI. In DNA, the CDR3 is TGTGCCAGCAGTGAAGCGCGGGCTACCGAGCAGTACTTC. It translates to CASSEARATEQYF. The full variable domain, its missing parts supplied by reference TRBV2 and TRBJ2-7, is EPEVTQTPSHQVTQMGQEVILRCVPISNHLYFYWYRQILGQKVEFLVSFYNNEISEKSEIFDDQFSVERPDGSNFTLKIRSTKLEDSAMYFCASSEARATEQYFGPGTRLTVT.

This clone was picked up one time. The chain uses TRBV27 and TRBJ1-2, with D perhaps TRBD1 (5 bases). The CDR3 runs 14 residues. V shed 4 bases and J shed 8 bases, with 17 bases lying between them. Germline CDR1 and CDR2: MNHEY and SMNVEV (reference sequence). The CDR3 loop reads CASSSRGTGSGYTF. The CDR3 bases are TGTGCCAGCAGTTCACGTGGGACGGGTAGCGGCTACACCTTC.

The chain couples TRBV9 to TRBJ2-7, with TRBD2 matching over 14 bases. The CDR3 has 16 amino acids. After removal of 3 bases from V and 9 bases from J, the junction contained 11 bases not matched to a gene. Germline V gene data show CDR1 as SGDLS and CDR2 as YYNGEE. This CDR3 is CASSATGLAGGIRQYF. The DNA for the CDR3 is TGTGCCAGCAGCGCCACTGGACTAGCGGGAGGAATAAGGCAGTACTTC.

The CDR3 bases are TGTGCCAGCAGCTGGACAGATCGGGGAGGCTACACCTTC. Translated: CASSWTDRGGYTF. The V gene is TRBV7-9, the J gene TRBJ1-2, with D possibly matching TRBD1 (6 bases). The CDR3 runs to 13 residues. V shed 4 bases and J shed 8 bases, with 14 bases lying between them. CDR1 and CDR2 (germline): SEHNR, FQNEAQ (reference sequence).

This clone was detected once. CDR3 in DNA: TGTGCCAGCAGCCTCCCTATATCGTGGGGGCCGGGGAATGAGCAGTTCTTC. This gives the protein CASSLPISWGPGNEQFF. The rearrangement uses TRBV5-5 and TRBJ2-1; tentative D call: TRBD1 (6 bases). Trimming stripped 4 bases from V and 7 bases from J, with 24 bases between. CDR1 is SGHKS and CDR2 is YYEKEE in the germline V gene (reference sequence). The CDR3 length is 17 residues.

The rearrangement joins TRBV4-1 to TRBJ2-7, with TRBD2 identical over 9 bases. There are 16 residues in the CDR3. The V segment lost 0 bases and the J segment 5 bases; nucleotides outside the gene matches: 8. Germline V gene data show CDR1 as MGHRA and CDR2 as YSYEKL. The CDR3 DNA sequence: TGCGCCAGCAGCCAAGAGGGGGCACTAGCGGGTCACGAGCAGTACTTC. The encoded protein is CASSQEGALAGHEQYF.

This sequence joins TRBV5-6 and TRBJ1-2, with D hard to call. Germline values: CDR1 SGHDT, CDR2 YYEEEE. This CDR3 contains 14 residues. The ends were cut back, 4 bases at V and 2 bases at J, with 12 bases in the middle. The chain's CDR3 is CASSPGPSNYGYTF. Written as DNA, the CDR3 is TGTGCCAGCAGCCCAGGACCGTCGAACTATGGCTACACCTTC.

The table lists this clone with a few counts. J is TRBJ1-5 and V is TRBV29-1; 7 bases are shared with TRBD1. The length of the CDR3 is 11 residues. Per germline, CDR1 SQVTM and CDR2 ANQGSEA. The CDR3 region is CRGGGNQPQHF. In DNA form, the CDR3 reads TGCAGAGGGGGCGGGAATCAGCCCCAGCATTTT.

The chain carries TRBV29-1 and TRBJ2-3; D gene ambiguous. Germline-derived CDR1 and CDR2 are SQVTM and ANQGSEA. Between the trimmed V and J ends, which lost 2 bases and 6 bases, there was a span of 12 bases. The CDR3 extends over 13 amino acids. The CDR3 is CSVEKSIGDTQYF. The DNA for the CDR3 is TGCAGCGTTGAAAAATCGATAGGGGATACGCAGTATTTT.

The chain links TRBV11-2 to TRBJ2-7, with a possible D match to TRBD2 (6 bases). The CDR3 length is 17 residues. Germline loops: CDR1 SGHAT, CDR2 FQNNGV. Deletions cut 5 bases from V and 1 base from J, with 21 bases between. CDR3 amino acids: CASSPRWVAVGSYEQYF. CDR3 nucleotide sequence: TGTGCCAGCAGCCCGAGGTGGGTAGCGGTAGGTTCCTACGAGCAGTACTTC. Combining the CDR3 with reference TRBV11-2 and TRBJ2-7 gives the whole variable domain EAGVAQSPRYKIIEKRQSVAFWCNPISGHATLYWYQQILGQGPKLLIQFQNNGVVDDSQLPKDRFSAERLKGVDSTLKIQPAKLEDSAVYLCASSPRWVAVGSYEQYFGPGTRLTVT.

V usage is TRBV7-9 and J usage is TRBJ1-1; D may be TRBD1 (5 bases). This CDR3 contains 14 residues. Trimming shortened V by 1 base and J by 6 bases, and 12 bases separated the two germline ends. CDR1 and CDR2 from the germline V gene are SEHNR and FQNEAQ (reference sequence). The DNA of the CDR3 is TGTGCCAGCAGCTTAGTGGGGGGACTTTCTGAAGCTTTCTTT. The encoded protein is CASSLVGGLSEAFF.

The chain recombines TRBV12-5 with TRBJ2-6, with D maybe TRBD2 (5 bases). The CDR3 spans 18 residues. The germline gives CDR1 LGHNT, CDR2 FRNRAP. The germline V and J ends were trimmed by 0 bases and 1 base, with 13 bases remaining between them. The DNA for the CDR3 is TGTGCTAGTGGTTTGGTACTCGGGGTTGGATCTGGGGCCAACGTCCTGACTTTC. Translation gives CASGLVLGVGSGANVLTF.

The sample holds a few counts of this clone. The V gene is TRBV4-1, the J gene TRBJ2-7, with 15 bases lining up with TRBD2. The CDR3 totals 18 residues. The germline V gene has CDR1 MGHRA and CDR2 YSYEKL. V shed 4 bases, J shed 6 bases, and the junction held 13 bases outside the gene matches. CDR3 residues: CASSLISGLAGGRVEQYF. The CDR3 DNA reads TGCGCCAGCAGCCTCATTAGCGGACTAGCGGGAGGGAGGGTCGAGCAGTACTTC.

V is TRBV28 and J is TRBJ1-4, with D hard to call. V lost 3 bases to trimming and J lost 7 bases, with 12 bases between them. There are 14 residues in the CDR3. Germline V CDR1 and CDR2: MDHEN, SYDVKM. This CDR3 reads CASSFHRVGEKLFF. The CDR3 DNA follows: TGTGCCAGCAGTTTTCATCGGGTGGGTGAAAAACTGTTTTTT. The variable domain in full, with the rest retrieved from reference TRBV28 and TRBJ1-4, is DVKVTQSSRYLVKRTGEKVFLECVQDMDHENMFWYRQDPGLGLRLIYFSYDVKMKEKGDIPEGYSVSREKKERFSLILESASTNQTSMYLCASSFHRVGEKLFFGSGTQLSVL.

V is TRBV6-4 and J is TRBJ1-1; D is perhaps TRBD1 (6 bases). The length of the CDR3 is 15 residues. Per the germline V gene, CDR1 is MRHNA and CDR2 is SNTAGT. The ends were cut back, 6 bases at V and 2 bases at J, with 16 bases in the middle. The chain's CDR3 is CASRTVEGGNTEAFF. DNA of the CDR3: TGTGCCAGCAGGACCGTCGAGGGGGGAAACACTGAAGCTTTCTTT.

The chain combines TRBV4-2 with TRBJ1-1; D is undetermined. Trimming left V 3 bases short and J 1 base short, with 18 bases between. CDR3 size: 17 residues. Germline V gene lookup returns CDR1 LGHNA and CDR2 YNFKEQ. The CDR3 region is CASSHKFAGRGNTEAFF. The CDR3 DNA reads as TGTGCCAGCAGCCACAAGTTCGCGGGTCGGGGGAACACTGAAGCTTTCTTT.

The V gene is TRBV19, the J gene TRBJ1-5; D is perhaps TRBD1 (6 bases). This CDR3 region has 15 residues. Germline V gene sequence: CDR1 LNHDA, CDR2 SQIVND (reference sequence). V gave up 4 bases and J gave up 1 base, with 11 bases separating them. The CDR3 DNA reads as TGTGCCAGTAGTAGTGGAACAGGGAGCAATCAGCCCCAGCATTTT. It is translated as CASSSGTGSNQPQHF. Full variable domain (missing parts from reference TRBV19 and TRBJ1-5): DGGITQSPKYLFRKEGQNVTLSCEQNLNHDAMYWYRQDPGQGLRLIYYSQIVNDFQKGDIAEGYSVSREKKESFPLTVTSAQKNPTAFYLCASSSGTGSNQPQHFGDGTRLSIL.

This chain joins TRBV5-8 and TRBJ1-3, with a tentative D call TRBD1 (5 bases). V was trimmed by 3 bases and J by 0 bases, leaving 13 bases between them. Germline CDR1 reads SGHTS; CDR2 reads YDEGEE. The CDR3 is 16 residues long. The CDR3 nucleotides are TGTGCCAGCAGCTGGGGGACTGGGAGCTCTGGAAACACCATATATTTT. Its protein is CASSWGTGSSGNTIYF.

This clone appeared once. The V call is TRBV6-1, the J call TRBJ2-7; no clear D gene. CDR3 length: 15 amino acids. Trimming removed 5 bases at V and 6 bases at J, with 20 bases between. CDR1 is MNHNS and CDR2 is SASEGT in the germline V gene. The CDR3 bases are TGTGCCAGCAGTTCTCAGTTGACTCAAGGTAGCGAGCAGTACTTC. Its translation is CASSSQLTQGSEQYF.